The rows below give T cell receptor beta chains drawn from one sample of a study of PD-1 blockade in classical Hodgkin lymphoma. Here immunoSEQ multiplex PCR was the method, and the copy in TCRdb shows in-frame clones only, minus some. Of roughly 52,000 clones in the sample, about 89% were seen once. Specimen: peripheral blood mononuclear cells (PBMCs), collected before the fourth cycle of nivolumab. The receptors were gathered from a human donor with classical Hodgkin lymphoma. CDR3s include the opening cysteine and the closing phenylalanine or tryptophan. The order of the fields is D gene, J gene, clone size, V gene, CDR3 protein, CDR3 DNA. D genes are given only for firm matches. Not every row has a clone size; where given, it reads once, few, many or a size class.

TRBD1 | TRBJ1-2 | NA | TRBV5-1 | CASSLAGTGGGYTF | TGCGCCAGCAGCTTGGCCGGGACAGGGGGTGGCTACACCTTC
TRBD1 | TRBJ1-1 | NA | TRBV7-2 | CASSFGQGYMNTEAFF | TGTGCCAGCAGCTTCGGACAGGGGTACATGAACACTGAAGCTTTCTTT
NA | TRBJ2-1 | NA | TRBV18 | CASSPPIHATTHEQFF | TGTGCCAGCTCACCACCTATTCATGCGACTACTCATGAGCAGTTCTTC
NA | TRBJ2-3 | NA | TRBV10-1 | CASRDYPTGTDTQYF | TGCGCCAGCAGGGACTACCCTACGGGCACAGATACGCAGTATTTT
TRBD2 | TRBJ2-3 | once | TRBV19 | CASSTRTSGPTDTQYF | TGTGCCAGTAGTACCCGGACTAGCGGCCCTACAGATACGCAGTATTTT
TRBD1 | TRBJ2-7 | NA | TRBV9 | CASSVAGTGGAEQYF | TGTGCCAGCAGCGTGGCCGGGACAGGGGGCGCCGAGCAGTACTTC
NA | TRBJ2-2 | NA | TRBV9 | CASSVAGGAGELFF | TGTGCCAGCAGCGTAGCTGGAGGTGCCGGGGAGCTGTTTTTT
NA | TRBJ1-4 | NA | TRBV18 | CASSLRDFEKLFF | TGTGCCAGCTCTCTACGGGACTTTGAAAAACTGTTTTTT
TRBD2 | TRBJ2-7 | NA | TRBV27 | CASSTTSRAGEGYEQYF | TGTGCCAGCAGTACAACAAGCAGAGCGGGAGAGGGTTACGAGCAGTACTTC
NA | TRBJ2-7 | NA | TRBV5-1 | CASSLESEQYF | TGCGCCAGCAGCTTGGAATCCGAGCAGTACTTC
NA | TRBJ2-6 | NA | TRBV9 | CASSVDRGLSGANVLTF | TGTGCCAGCAGCGTAGACCGCGGTCTCTCTGGGGCCAACGTCCTGACTTTC
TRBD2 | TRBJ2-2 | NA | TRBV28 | CASSLFKRESPVGTGELFF | TGTGCCAGCAGTTTATTCAAGCGGGAGTCCCCCGTGGGCACCGGGGAGCTGTTTTTT
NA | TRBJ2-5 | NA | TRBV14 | CASSPERFQETQYF | TGTGCCAGCAGCCCGGAGCGCTTCCAAGAGACCCAGTACTTC
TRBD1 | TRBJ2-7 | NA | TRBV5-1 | CASSPGTGSSYEQYF | TGCGCCAGCAGTCCCGGGACAGGGAGCTCCTACGAGCAGTACTTC
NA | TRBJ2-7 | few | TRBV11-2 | CASSLEGLYEQYF | TGTGCCAGCAGCTTAGAGGGACTCTACGAGCAGTACTTC
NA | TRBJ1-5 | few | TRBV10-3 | CAISDGGEGQPQHF | TGTGCCATCAGTGATGGGGGGGAAGGACAGCCCCAGCATTTT
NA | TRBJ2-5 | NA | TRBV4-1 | CASSQETWETQYF | TGCGCCAGCAGCCAGGAGACTTGGGAGACCCAGTACTTC
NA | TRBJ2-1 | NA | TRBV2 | CASKGRTWNEQFF | TGTGCCTCAAAAGGTCGAACTTGGAATGAGCAGTTCTTC
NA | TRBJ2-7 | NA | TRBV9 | CASSVGGVSYEQYF | TGTGCCAGCAGCGTAGGAGGGGTTTCCTACGAGCAGTACTTC
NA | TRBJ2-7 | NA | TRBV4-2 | CASSQDHDTSYEQYF | TGTGCCAGCAGCCAAGACCACGACACCTCCTACGAGCAGTACTTC
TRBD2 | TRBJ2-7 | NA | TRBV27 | CATSRFPPSGTSHFEQYF | TGTGCCACCTCCAGGTTCCCCCCTAGCGGGACTTCCCACTTCGAGCAGTACTTC
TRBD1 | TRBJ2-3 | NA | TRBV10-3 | CAIRPQGLGTDTQYF | TGTGCCATCAGACCACAGGGGTTGGGGACAGATACGCAGTATTTT
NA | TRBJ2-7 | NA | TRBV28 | CASSLGLPSYEQYF | TGTGCCAGCAGTCTGGGACTGCCCTCCTACGAGCAGTACTTC
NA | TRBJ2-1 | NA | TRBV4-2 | CASSLPWNGSNDEQFF | TGTGCCAGCAGCCTCCCCTGGAACGGGAGTAACGATGAGCAGTTCTTC
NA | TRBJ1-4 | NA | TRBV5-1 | CASSLTGSRSEKLFF | TGCGCCAGCAGCCTTACAGGGTCTAGGAGTGAAAAACTGTTTTTT
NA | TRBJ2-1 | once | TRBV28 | CASSSDRPNSYNEQFF | TGTGCCAGCAGCTCGGACAGACCTAACTCCTACAATGAGCAGTTCTTC
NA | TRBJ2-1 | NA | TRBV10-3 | CAISEVNEQFF | TGTGCCATCAGTGAGGTCAATGAGCAGTTCTTC
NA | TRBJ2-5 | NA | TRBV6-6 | CASRDTGGGQETQYF | TGTGCCAGCAGGGATACCGGGGGAGGCCAAGAGACCCAGTACTTC
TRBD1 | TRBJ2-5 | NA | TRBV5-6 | CASSPGTGGGGETQYF | TGTGCCAGCAGCCCCGGGACAGGGGGCGGCGGGGAGACCCAGTACTTC
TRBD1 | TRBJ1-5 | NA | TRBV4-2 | CASSQRTGEQPQHF | TGTGCCAGCAGCCAGAGGACAGGGGAGCAGCCCCAGCATTTT
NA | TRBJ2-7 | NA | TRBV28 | CASSLDWQGGHEQYF | TGTGCCAGCAGTTTAGATTGGCAGGGGGGGCACGAGCAGTACTTC
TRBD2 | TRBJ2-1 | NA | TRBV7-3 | CASSSSLAGGRGEQFF | TGTGCCAGCAGCTCTTCACTAGCGGGAGGGCGCGGTGAGCAGTTCTTC
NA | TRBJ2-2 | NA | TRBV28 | CASSLTGRGSLRELFF | TGTGCCAGCAGCCTAACAGGGCGAGGATCTTTGCGGGAGCTGTTTTTT
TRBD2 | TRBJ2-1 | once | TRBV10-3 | CAISGTSGSYNEQFF | TGTGCCATCAGTGGGACTAGCGGGAGCTACAATGAGCAGTTCTTC
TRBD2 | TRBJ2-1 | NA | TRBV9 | CASSDQPGTSRYEQFF | TGTGCCAGCAGCGACCAGCCCGGGACTAGCAGGTATGAGCAGTTCTTC